Presented here are 15 T cell receptor beta chains from one specimen sequenced in a study of blood T cells in healthy people across ages. With a J-beta primer mix and a sample-barcoded 5' primer, a second PCR ran about 7 to 12 cycles. From the 5' RACE reads, TCRdb called clonotypes with MiXCR, one entry per CDR3 protein. This table holds about 970,000 distinct CDR3 sequences, just over 50% found once. The sample was blood. The origin of the receptors is an older woman in good health.

The chain employs TRBV6-6 and TRBJ2-4; 9 bases fit TRBD1. The CDR3 is made up of 14 amino acids. Trimming at V came to 5 bases and at J to 4 bases, leaving 3 bases not matched to a gene. The germline V gene encodes CDR1 MNHNY and CDR2 SVGAGI (reference sequence). In nucleotides, the CDR3 is TGTGCCAGCAGTCCCGGGACAGGGAAAAACATTCAGTACTTC. Protein sequence: CASSPGTGKNIQYF.

This sequence joins TRBV7-2 and TRBJ1-4; tentatively, D is TRBD1 (6 bases). The CDR3 consists of 14 residues. Trimming took 6 bases from V and 4 from J, leaving 12 bases between them. The V gene's germline CDR1 is SGHTA and CDR2 FQGNSA. CDR3 loop: CASRRDIRNEKLFF. CDR3 bases: TGTGCCAGCAGACGGGACATCCGTAATGAAAAACTGTTTTTT. The full variable domain, its missing parts supplied by reference TRBV7-2 and TRBJ1-4, is GAGVSQSPSNKVTEKGKDVELRCDPISGHTALYWYRQSLGQGLEFLIYFQGNSAPDKSGLPSDRFSAERTGGSVSTLTIQRTQQEDSAVYLCASRRDIRNEKLFFGSGTQLSVL.

Details on this clonotype: This could be a read error, since a much larger clone is one nucleotide away. The chain joins TRBV25-1 to TRBJ2-5; 7 bases map to TRBD1. Germline trimming cut 4 bases from V and 2 bases from J; bases unmatched to any gene: 4. Per germline, CDR1 MGHDK and CDR2 SYGVNS. The CDR3 covers 14 residues. The CDR3 protein is CASSGLTGQETQYF. The CDR3 DNA is TGTGCCAGCAGTGGGTTGACAGGGCAAGAGACCCAGTACTTC.

This sequence joins TRBV30 and TRBJ2-5; a possible D gene is TRBD2 (5 bases). CDR1 is GTSNPN, CDR2 SVGIG, per germline (reference sequence). The CDR3 runs to 13 residues. Trimming removed 1 base at V and 3 bases at J, with 9 bases between. The CDR3 is CAWSDEGEETQYF. CDR3 coding DNA: TGTGCCTGGAGTGATGAGGGAGAAGAGACCCAGTACTTC.

This clonotype was found a few times. This rearrangement joins TRBV15 to TRBJ1-5; TRBD1 might be the D (6 bases). CDR1 is LNHNV, CDR2 YYDKDF, per germline (reference sequence). Trimming took 5 bases from V and 4 from J, leaving 18 bases between them. CDR3 length equals 16 residues. CDR3 sequence reads: CATSPLQGNGNQPQHF. As DNA, the CDR3 is TGTGCCACCAGCCCACTACAGGGAAACGGGAATCAGCCCCAGCATTTT.

This clonotype has more than one count but fewer than ten. The chain employs TRBV9 and TRBJ2-5; either TRBD1 or TRBD2 may fit D (5 bases each). Deletions cut 0 bases from V and 1 base from J, with 16 bases between. This CDR3 region has 17 residues. The germline gives CDR1 SGDLS, CDR2 YYNGEE. In DNA form, the CDR3 reads TGTGCCAGCAGCGTAGCTACCGGGACGGGCCCCCAAGAGACCCAGTACTTC. This translates into CASSVATGTGPQETQYF. The full variable domain, its missing parts supplied by reference TRBV9 and TRBJ2-5, is DSGVTQTPKHLITATGQRVTLRCSPRSGDLSVYWYQQSLDQGLQFLIQYYNGEERAKGNILERFSAQQFPDLHSELNLSSLELGDSALYFCASSVATGTGPQETQYFGPGTRLLVL.

In nucleotides, the CDR3 is TGCGCCAGCAGCTTGGTGACGGGAGGCACCTACAATGAGCAGTTCTTC. Its protein is CASSLVTGGTYNEQFF. The chain carries TRBV5-1 and TRBJ2-1; TRBD2 matches 7 bases. With 0 bases clipped from V and 2 bases from J, the junction kept 5 bases outside the gene matches. The germline CDR1 and CDR2 sequences are SGHRS and YFSETQ. This CDR3 has 16 amino acids.

This clonotype occurred a few times. This chain connects TRBV10-1 to TRBJ2-5, with unresolved D. With 4 bases removed from V and 0 bases from J, the gap between germline ends came to 12 bases. The CDR3 is 15 residues long. CDR1 is WNHNN, CDR2 SYGVQD, per germline (reference sequence). For the CDR3, the DNA is TGCGCCAGCAGTGTACCGGTCTCTTACCAAGAGACCCAGTACTTC. Translating gives CASSVPVSYQETQYF.

This clonotype occurred many times. The V call is TRBV5-1, the J call TRBJ2-6; TRBD1 is a possible D gene (8 bases). Trimming removed 4 bases at V and 0 bases at J, with 17 bases between. The germline V gene has CDR1 SGHRS and CDR2 YFSETQ. CDR3 length: 18 residues. For the CDR3, the DNA is TGCGCCAGCAGCGACACAGGGGGGGCCTACTCTGGGGCCAACGTCCTGACTTTC. Translated, it gives CASSDTGGAYSGANVLTF.

This chain links TRBV6-1 with TRBJ1-1; D ambiguous. CDR1 is MNHNS and CDR2 is SASEGT in the germline V gene. Trimming took 6 bases from V and 1 from J, leaving 18 bases between them. This CDR3 is 16 amino acids long. CDR3 amino acids: CASSTTPVTANTEAFF. DNA for the CDR3: TGTGCCAGCAGCACTACTCCGGTGACGGCGAACACTGAAGCTTTCTTT.

This clonotype was recorded a few times. The CDR3 spells CASSLNVAGGSVSTDTQYF. The CDR3 DNA is TGTGCCAGCAGCTTAAATGTCGCTGGCGGGAGTGTTAGCACAGATACGCAGTATTTT. V and J are TRBV7-2 and TRBJ2-3, with 7 bases aligning to TRBD2. The CDR3 totals 19 residues. The ends lost 2 bases at V and 0 bases at J; junction bases unmatched: 14. Looked up from germline, CDR1 is SGHTA and CDR2 is FQGNSA.

The rearrangement joins TRBV11-2 to TRBJ1-1, with TRBD1 as a possible D gene (5 bases). Germline V gene sequence: CDR1 SGHAT, CDR2 FQNNGV. The CDR3 loop spans 15 amino acids. V was pared by 5 bases and J by 3 bases, with 16 bases between. CDR3 in DNA: TGTGCCAGCAGCCCCGGGGCCCGCAGGGACACTGAAGCTTTCTTT. This gives the protein CASSPGARRDTEAFF.

The gene calls are TRBV25-1 and TRBJ2-7; 7 nucleotides line up with TRBD1. This CDR3 is 15 amino acids long. Germline assignment: CDR1 MGHDK and CDR2 SYGVNS. V lost 5 bases, J lost 0 bases, and 7 bases stayed unmatched. CDR3: CASSHRGWNSYEQYF. In DNA form, the CDR3 reads TGTGCCAGCAGTCACAGGGGATGGAACTCCTACGAGCAGTACTTC.

V usage is TRBV18 and J usage is TRBJ1-1; tentative D call: TRBD1 (5 bases). CDR3 length: 13 amino acids. V was clipped by 4 bases and J by 4 bases, with 10 bases between them. Germline V gives CDR1 KGHSH, CDR2 LQKENI. The CDR3 region has the DNA TGTGCCAGCTCACGGGGGGGAGGCACTGAAGCTTTCTTT. Amino acids: CASSRGGGTEAFF.

The V gene is TRBV3-1, the J gene TRBJ2-1; a possible D gene is TRBD1 (7 bases). The CDR3 spans 15 residues. Germline V CDR1 and CDR2: LGHDT, YNNKEL (reference sequence). The V gene lost 4 bases and the J gene lost 3 bases, with 13 bases spanning the gap. As DNA, the CDR3 is TGTGCCAGCAGCCCCCGACAGGGAGGCTACAATGAGCAGTTCTTC. It is translated as CASSPRQGGYNEQFF.